This T cell receptor (beta chain) appears in the sequencing data of a study of T cell responses to AZD1222 COVID-19 vaccine. Whole-study results and caveats: After two AZD1222 doses, spike-specific TCR breadth and depth rose versus day 0. Targeting of unmutated variant regions was reportedly seen in nearly half of spike-specific TCRs.

With respect to this clone: What it binds is unknown.

The CDR3 extends over 14 amino acids. V gave up 2 bases and J gave up 2 bases, with 10 bases separating them. Germline V gene data show CDR1 as MGHDK and CDR2 as SYGVNS. Clones were sequenced by immunoSEQ multiplex PCR, and TCRdb holds only the in-frame ones, with some missing. The sample has about 85,000 clones; about 86% are singletons. J is TRBJ2-7 and V is TRBV25-1; D not resolved. This receptor was taken from an adult in good health. The sample in question was peripheral blood, obtained on day 0 of AZD1222 vaccination. CDR3 coding DNA: TGTGCCAGCAGTGAAAGTGGCCGGCCCTACGAGCAGTACTTC. As protein: CASSESGRPYEQYF.